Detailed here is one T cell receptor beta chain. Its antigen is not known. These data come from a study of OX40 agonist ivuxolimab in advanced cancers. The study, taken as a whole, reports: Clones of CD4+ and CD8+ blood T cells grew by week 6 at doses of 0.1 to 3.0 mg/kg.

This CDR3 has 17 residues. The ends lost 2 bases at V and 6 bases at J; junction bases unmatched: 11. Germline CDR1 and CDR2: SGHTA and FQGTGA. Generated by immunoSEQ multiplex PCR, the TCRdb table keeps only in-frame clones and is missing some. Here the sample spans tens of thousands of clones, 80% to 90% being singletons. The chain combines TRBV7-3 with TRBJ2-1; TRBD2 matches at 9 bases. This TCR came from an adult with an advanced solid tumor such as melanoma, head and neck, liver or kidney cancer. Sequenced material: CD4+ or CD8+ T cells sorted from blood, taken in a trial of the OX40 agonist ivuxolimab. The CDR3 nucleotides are TGTGCCAGCAGCTTACGTGGCGGGAGGGCCTCGGGCAATGAGCAGTTCTTC. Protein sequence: CASSLRGGRASGNEQFF.